This T cell receptor (beta chain) was captured by sequencing in a study of blood T cell repertoires in COVID-19. Study information: The United States, Italy and Spain provided the acute and convalescent COVID-19 samples. The cDNA or gDNA used as material had been derived from T cells, B-cell-depleted T cells, or PBMCs.

In its sample, this clone was seen a few times. This table comes from immunoSEQ multiplex PCR, and its TCRdb copy is limited to in-frame clones, with some not included. Of 55,000 or so clones listed, approximately 87% were seen once; the top ten hold around 7.1%. Enrolment of Seattle patients took place during active infection, and they were followed longitudinally. Input material: peripheral blood. This receptor was identified in a woman aged 55-70 years with COVID-19, enrolled during active disease.

CDR3 in DNA: TGTGCCAGCAGTTTAGGGCCCCGAGCAACTGGCTACACCTTC. Translating gives CASSLGPRATGYTF. V is TRBV28 and J is TRBJ1-2; D is unresolved. V shed 2 bases and J shed 7 bases, with 14 bases lying between them. Germline CDR1 MDHEN, CDR2 SYDVKM. The length of the CDR3 is 14 residues.